What follows are 5 T cell receptor beta chains derived from one specimen sequenced in a study of T cell responses to AZD1222 COVID-19 vaccine (dated by TCRdb to about 2021). The time point label corresponds to: about 28 days (+/-7) after the second vaccine dose. The protocol used for the library was the immunoSEQ multiplex PCR assay. Not all clones reach the TCRdb copy of this immuneACCESS table, which keeps in-frame sequences only. Checked studies attribute under half of the gap to unresolved V genes and leave the rest unexplained. The sample table lists about 180,000 clones, 80% to 95% of them with a count of one. The ten largest clones take up about 1.9% of the sample. The starting material was peripheral blood, obtained 28 days after the second AZD1222 dose. These receptors all stem from an adult who received the AZD1222 COVID-19 vaccine.

This clone has just a few counts. The rearrangement joins TRBV6-4 to TRBJ1-6, with a weak D call TRBD1 (5 bases). The germline CDR1 and CDR2 sequences are MRHNA and SNTAGT. The V end lost 3 bases, the J end lost 9 bases, and 9 bases lay between the germline ends. CDR3 size: 13 residues. Here the CDR3 DNA reads TGTGCCAGCAGTGAATATGGGGGTTCACCCCTCCACTTT. This translates into CASSEYGGSPLHF.

As for this clone: A read error is likely, as this CDR3 ends without the conserved phenylalanine or tryptophan. The limits of the CDR3 on the DNA are not certain, so only TCRdb's listed CDR3 is given. The rearrangement uses TRBV3-1 (or the pseudogene TRBV3-2) and TRBJ2-4; the tabulated D call, TRBD2, remains unverified against the DNA. The germline V gene has CDR1 LGHDT and CDR2 YNNKEL (reference sequence). Inclusive of both ends, the CDR3 amounts to 15 amino acids. The CDR3 sequence: CASSQGDPQRARLIL.

This chain links TRBV3-1 (or the pseudogene TRBV3-2) with TRBJ1-1, with unresolved D. The CDR3 consists of 13 residues. V was pared by 3 bases and J by 11 bases, with 16 bases between. Germline V gene lookup returns CDR1 LGHDT and CDR2 YNNKEL (reference sequence). DNA for the CDR3: TGTGCCAGCAGCCACTATACACCCGAGAGGGCTTTCTTT. Translating it yields CASSHYTPERAFF.

The chain is built from TRBV24-1 and TRBJ2-1; a weak D match, TRBD2 (5 bases). CDR1 is KGHDR, CDR2 SFDVKD, per germline. V gave up 0 bases and J gave up 0 bases, with 8 bases separating them. This CDR3 has 16 residues. The CDR3 loop is CATSDLEGHSYNEQFF. CDR3 coding DNA: TGTGCCACCAGTGATTTGGAGGGCCACTCCTACAATGAGCAGTTCTTC.

CDR3 nucleotides: TGTGCCAGCAGCACCCCGGGGGGGGGTATACCTTATGGCTACACCTTC. It codes for CASSTPGGGIPYGYTF. The chain couples TRBV9 to TRBJ1-2; tentative D call: TRBD1 (5 bases). The CDR3 contains 16 residues. Trimming took off 4 bases at V and 5 bases at J, with 21 bases between the two ends. The germline CDR1 and CDR2 sequences are SGDLS and YYNGEE.